Each of the 32 T cell receptor beta chains below was sequenced from the same sample in a study of blood T cell repertoires in COVID-19. The assay was immunoSEQ multiplex PCR, and TCRdb's table has in-frame clones only and misses some. The repertoire has tens of thousands of clones, over 70% of them found once; the top ten carry around 8%. Material: peripheral blood. The receptors originated from a man aged 45-65 years with acute or convalescent COVID-19.

The rearrangement joins TRBV20-1 to TRBJ1-1, with D tentatively TRBD1 (5 bases). Germline V gene sequence: CDR1 DFQATT, CDR2 SNEGSKA (reference sequence). The CDR3 consists of 11 residues. V lost 6 bases and J lost 3, with 8 bases in between. CDR3 region: CSAREDTEAFF. CDR3 nucleotide sequence: TGCAGTGCCAGGGAGGACACTGAAGCTTTCTTT.

The chain couples TRBV11-3 to TRBJ2-3; 10 bases map to TRBD2. J was trimmed by 6 bases and V by 0 bases; bases with no gene match: 24. Germline loops: CDR1 SGHNT, CDR2 YENEEA. This CDR3 contains 22 residues. The CDR3 DNA follows: TGTGCCAGCAGCTTAGAGTACCTACGGCCCGTAGCGGGAGGACTAGTCCCGGATACGCAGTATTTT. Amino acids: CASSLEYLRPVAGGLVPDTQYF.

The rearrangement uses TRBV25-1 and TRBJ2-1; perhaps TRBD2 as D (6 bases). Trimming pared 3 bases from V and 13 bases from J, leaving 22 bases between. There are 15 residues in the CDR3. CDR1 and CDR2 (germline): MGHDK, SYGVNS. The CDR3 DNA is TGTGCCAGCAGTGAGTCTTTGCAAGGCCAGACTAGACAGTTCTTC. Its translation: CASSESLQGQTRQFF.

This clone occurred once. The gene calls are TRBV7-8 and TRBJ1-2, with 10 bases that match TRBD1. This CDR3 is built from 13 residues. The germline V gene has CDR1 SGHVS and CDR2 FQNEAQ. Unmatched junction bases numbered 5, after V lost 5 bases and J lost 8 bases. CDR3 in amino acids: CASSIGQGGGYTF. CDR3 DNA: TGTGCCAGCAGCATCGGACAGGGGGGCGGCTACACCTTC.

The table lists this clone with a count of one. The chain uses TRBV13 and TRBJ1-1; 9 bases are a match to TRBD1. The germline V gene encodes CDR1 PRHDT and CDR2 FYEKMQ (reference sequence). After removal of 5 bases from V and 7 bases from J, the junction contained 14 bases not matched to a gene. This CDR3 comprises 16 residues. CDR3 amino acids: CASSQRPGQGLDEAFF. For the CDR3, the DNA is TGTGCCAGCAGCCAAAGACCGGGACAGGGCTTGGATGAAGCTTTCTTT.

This clone was observed once. In DNA form, the CDR3 reads TGTGCCACCAGCAGAGCTTGGCGGGACTCGGCCTCCTACGAGCAGTACTTC. Amino acid sequence: CATSRAWRDSASYEQYF. The chain links TRBV15 to TRBJ2-7, with D possibly TRBD2 on 6 matching bases. Trimming pared 1 base from V and 0 bases from J, leaving 16 bases between. CDR3 length equals 17 residues. In germline, CDR1 is LNHNV, CDR2 YYDKDF (reference sequence).

V is TRBV6-6 and J is TRBJ2-7, with D unresolved. The V end was cut by 2 bases, the J end by 0 bases, with 11 bases between. Germline V gene sequence: CDR1 MNHNY, CDR2 SVGAGI (reference sequence). The CDR3 covers 15 residues. The CDR3 is CASSYGQSSSYEQYF. The CDR3 coding sequence is TGTGCCAGCAGTTACGGGCAGTCGAGCTCCTACGAGCAGTACTTC.

The chain combines TRBV24-1 with TRBJ1-5; 9 positions agree with TRBD1. Germline lookup yields CDR1 KGHDR and CDR2 SFDVKD. This CDR3 region has 16 residues. The ends lost 4 bases at V and 6 bases at J; junction bases unmatched: 9. The CDR3 DNA reads as TGTGCCACCAGTGAGAGGGACAGGGATAGCGGTCAGCCCCAGCATTTT. It yields the protein CATSERDRDSGQPQHF.

This chain links TRBV19 with TRBJ1-1, with a tentative D call TRBD1 (5 bases). Per germline, CDR1 LNHDA and CDR2 SQIVND (reference sequence). The CDR3 has 15 amino acids. Trimming removed 5 bases from V and 2 bases from J, with 15 bases in between. The DNA of the CDR3 is TGTGCCAGTAGTCCCCACAGGACCGATAACACTGAAGCTTTCTTT. Protein: CASSPHRTDNTEAFF.

The CDR3 loop reads CASSSEGLYNSPLHF. The CDR3 region has the DNA TGTGCCAGCAGCTCCGAGGGACTTTATAATTCACCCCTCCACTTT. The V call is TRBV7-2, the J call TRBJ1-6, with D possibly TRBD1 on 5 matching bases. CDR1 and CDR2 (germline): SGHTA, FQGNSA. V was pared by 4 bases and J by 4 bases, with 11 bases between. This CDR3 is built from 15 residues.

The genes are TRBV3-1 (or the pseudogene TRBV3-2) and TRBJ2-1; TRBD2 aligns across 11 bases. V lost 5 bases, J lost 3 bases, and 3 bases stayed unmatched. This CDR3 has 15 residues. CDR1 and CDR2 from the germline V gene are LGHDT and YNNKEL (reference sequence). CDR3 sequence (DNA): TGTGCCAGCAGCTTACTAGCGGGAGACTACAATGAGCAGTTCTTC. This encodes CASSLLAGDYNEQFF.

The genes are TRBV28 and TRBJ1-1; 7 positions agree with TRBD1. The V gene's germline CDR1 is MDHEN and CDR2 SYDVKM. This CDR3 has 14 residues. J was trimmed by 3 bases and V by 4 bases; bases with no gene match: 5. The CDR3 loop reads CASSSGQFDTEAFF. CDR3 DNA: TGTGCCAGCAGTTCGGGACAGTTCGACACTGAAGCTTTCTTT.

This clone came up once. The V gene is TRBV6-2 or TRBV6-3, the J gene TRBJ1-5; TRBD1 agrees at 7 bases. This CDR3 region has 14 residues. The V gene end was trimmed by 4 bases and the J gene end by 6 bases; junction bases not matched to a gene: 6. Germline V gene data show CDR1 as MNHEY and CDR2 as SVGEGT. CDR3 DNA: TGTGCCAGCAGTTCCCAGGGGACAGTTCAGCCCCAGCATTTT. The encoded protein is CASSSQGTVQPQHF.

This clone was picked up one time. V gene TRBV27 combines with J gene TRBJ2-7, with D possibly matching TRBD1 (5 bases). Trimming pared 2 bases from V and 6 bases from J, leaving 17 bases between. The CDR3 spans 15 residues. In germline, CDR1 is MNHEY, CDR2 SMNVEV (reference sequence). The chain's CDR3 is CASSLRQGIRVEQYF. The CDR3 DNA sequence: TGTGCCAGCAGTTTAAGGCAGGGAATTAGGGTCGAGCAGTACTTC.

The rearrangement joins TRBV4-2 to TRBJ1-3; 12 bases align to TRBD1. From germline, CDR1 is LGHNA and CDR2 YNFKEQ. The CDR3 totals 19 residues. V lost 0 bases, J lost 0 bases, and 6 bases stayed unmatched. CDR3 sequence (DNA): TGTGCCAGCAGCCAAGAAGGGACAGGGGGCTTTAGCTCTGGAAACACCATATATTTT. Translated, it gives CASSQEGTGGFSSGNTIYF.

This clone has a single count. This chain joins TRBV27 and TRBJ2-1, with 9 bases that match TRBD1. The V gene's germline CDR1 is MNHEY and CDR2 SMNVEV (reference sequence). The CDR3 extends over 15 amino acids. Germline trimming cut 5 bases from V and 7 bases from J; bases unmatched to any gene: 9. The CDR3 here is CASSPGQGGLNEQFF. The CDR3 nucleotides are TGTGCCAGCAGTCCGGGACAGGGAGGTCTGAATGAGCAGTTCTTC.

V is TRBV6-1 and J is TRBJ2-4; weak D call: TRBD1 (6 bases). Germline V CDR1 and CDR2: MNHNS, SASEGT. V lost 3 bases and J 5 bases, leaving 11 bases between the germline ends. The CDR3 contains 14 residues. DNA of the CDR3: TGTGCCAGCAGTGAGTACAGGGCAGAAAACATTCAGTACTTC. Translating gives CASSEYRAENIQYF.

This sequence joins TRBV5-1 and TRBJ2-2, with TRBD1 as a possible D gene (6 bases). This CDR3 has 17 residues. V lost 4 bases, J lost 2 bases, and 18 bases lay in between. The germline gives CDR1 SGHRS, CDR2 YFSETQ. The CDR3, as DNA: TGCGCCAGCAGCCGAACCCCCGGGACACCAAACACCGGGGAGCTGTTTTTT. Residues: CASSRTPGTPNTGELFF.

The table lists this clone with a count of one. The chain has TRBV7-2 and TRBJ2-2; TRBD1 matches at 7 bases. The junction had 14 bases not matched to a gene; V was cut back by 4 bases and J by 9 bases. The CDR3 is made up of 16 amino acids. The V gene's germline CDR1 is SGHTA and CDR2 FQGNSA. CDR3 nucleotides: TGTGCCAGCAGCTCCCTTCCGGGACAGCTACACCGGGAGCTGTTTTTT. Translated, it gives CASSSLPGQLHRELFF. Drawing the rest from reference TRBV7-2 and TRBJ2-2, the complete variable domain is GAGVSQSPSNKVTEKGKDVELRCDPISGHTALYWYRQSLGQGLEFLIYFQGNSAPDKSGLPSDRFSAERTGGSVSTLTIQRTQQEDSAVYLCASSSLPGQLHRELFFGEGSRLTVL.

The chain couples TRBV7-2 to TRBJ2-5; D remains ambiguous. Germline V gene data show CDR1 as SGHTA and CDR2 as FQGNSA. The CDR3 runs to 13 residues. V was shortened by 5 bases and J by 4 bases, with 11 bases between the two germline ends. DNA for the CDR3: TGTGCCAGCAGCCAAAGACCGGGAGAGACCCAGTACTTC. This codes for CASSQRPGETQYF.

The chain carries TRBV19 and TRBJ2-7; D gene uncertain. This CDR3 is 14 amino acids long. The V gene lost 1 base and the J gene lost 3 bases, with 10 bases spanning the gap. Germline V gene sequence: CDR1 LNHDA, CDR2 SQIVND (reference sequence). The CDR3 nucleotides are TGTGCCAGTAGTATAGGCTATGGCGGCTACGAGCAGTACTTC. Translated: CASSIGYGGYEQYF.

The rearrangement uses TRBV11-2 and TRBJ1-6, with no clear D. This CDR3 has 14 residues. CDR1 SGHAT and CDR2 FQNNGV come from the germline V gene. The V end was cut by 1 base, the J end by 9 bases, with 10 bases between. CDR3 loop: CASSLVEGGSPLHF. The CDR3 DNA follows: TGTGCCAGCAGCTTAGTGGAGGGTGGTTCACCCCTCCACTTT.

The chain employs TRBV25-1 and TRBJ2-7; D possibly corresponds to TRBD2 (6 bases). V dropped 5 bases and J dropped 4 bases, with 18 bases sitting between them. The CDR3 totals 15 residues. CDR1 is MGHDK, CDR2 SYGVNS, per germline. The CDR3 nucleotides read TGTGCCAGCAGTCCTGGCAGTGGGGGGAGGTACGAGCAGTACTTC. Its translation: CASSPGSGGRYEQYF.

The chain couples TRBV28 to TRBJ2-7; D not resolved. Trimming shortened V by 5 bases and J by 3 bases, and 8 bases separated the two germline ends. The CDR3 is 12 residues long. CDR1 and CDR2 (germline): MDHEN, SYDVKM. The CDR3 DNA sequence: TGTGCCAGCAGTCTATCACTCTACGAGCAGTACTTC. This sequence encodes CASSLSLYEQYF.

The rearrangement uses TRBV24-1 and TRBJ1-1, with TRBD1 matching over 11 bases. Per germline, CDR1 KGHDR and CDR2 SFDVKD. The CDR3 has 14 residues. Trimming removed 7 bases from V and 2 bases from J; junction bases left unmatched: 2. CDR3 region: CATRRTGGNTEAFF. CDR3 nucleotides: TGTGCCACCAGGCGGACAGGGGGCAACACTGAAGCTTTCTTT.

J is TRBJ1-1 and V is TRBV5-5; D is possibly TRBD1 (6 bases). V was shortened by 4 bases and J by 4 bases, with 14 bases between the two germline ends. This CDR3 region has 14 residues. The germline gives CDR1 SGHKS, CDR2 YYEKEE (reference sequence). DNA of the CDR3: TGTGCCAGCAGCCTCAACAGGGCTAGCACTGAAGCTTTCTTT. This codes for CASSLNRASTEAFF.

This CDR3 is CASSPQGFTYEQYF. Written as DNA, the CDR3 is TGCGCCAGCAGCCCGCAGGGGTTTACCTACGAGCAGTACTTC. The chain has TRBV5-1 and TRBJ2-7; TRBD1 might be the D (6 bases). The CDR3 loop spans 14 amino acids. V dropped 4 bases and J dropped 2 bases, with 13 bases sitting between them. Germline CDR1 SGHRS, CDR2 YFSETQ. The complete variable domain, with remaining parts taken from reference TRBV5-1 and TRBJ2-7, reads KAGVTQTPRYLIKTRGQQVTLSCSPISGHRSVSWYQQTPGQGLQFLFEYFSETQRNKGNFPGRFSGRQFSNSRSEMNVSTLELGDSALYLCASSPQGFTYEQYFGPGTRLTVT.

This clone was recorded a few times. This rearrangement joins TRBV3-1 (or the pseudogene TRBV3-2) to TRBJ2-3; 14 bases are a match to TRBD2. The CDR3 runs to 21 residues. The germline CDR1 and CDR2 sequences are LGHDT and YNNKEL (reference sequence). J was trimmed by 6 bases and V by 0 bases; bases with no gene match: 17. DNA of the CDR3: TGTGCCAGCAGCCAAGAATACTTTGAATCCGGGACTAGCGGGAGTAGCGATACGCAGTATTTT. The encoded protein is CASSQEYFESGTSGSSDTQYF.

The V call is TRBV5-1, the J call TRBJ2-7; D may be TRBD1 (5 bases). CDR3 length: 14 residues. Germline V gene data show CDR1 as SGHRS and CDR2 as YFSETQ. V shed 0 bases and J shed 2 bases, with 9 bases lying between them. This chain's CDR3 is CASSLVDNTYEQYF. CDR3 sequence (DNA): TGCGCCAGCAGCTTGGTGGACAACACCTACGAGCAGTACTTC.

This chain uses TRBV5-6 with TRBJ2-5; 7 bases align to TRBD1. The germline gives CDR1 SGHDT, CDR2 YYEEEE. Germline trimming cut 5 bases from V and 5 bases from J; bases unmatched to any gene: 12. This CDR3 comprises 15 residues. The CDR3 coding sequence is TGTGCCAGCAGTAATACGCAGGGGGTTTGGGAGACCCAGTACTTC. Its translation is CASSNTQGVWETQYF.

This rearrangement joins TRBV28 to TRBJ2-7, with D tentatively TRBD1 (5 bases). The germline V gene has CDR1 MDHEN and CDR2 SYDVKM. Between the trimmed V and J ends, which lost 7 bases and 6 bases, there was a span of 13 bases. This CDR3 region has 12 residues. The CDR3 protein is CASTSGRAEQYF. The CDR3 DNA reads as TGTGCCAGCACCTCCGGCAGGGCCGAGCAGTACTTC. Together with reference TRBV28 and TRBJ2-7, the CDR3 gives the full variable domain: DVKVTQSSRYLVKRTGEKVFLECVQDMDHENMFWYRQDPGLGLRLIYFSYDVKMKEKGDIPEGYSVSREKKERFSLILESASTNQTSMYLCASTSGRAEQYFGPGTRLTVT.

This clone occurred a few times. The chain has TRBV7-8 and TRBJ1-2; TRBD1 might be the D (5 bases). Deletions cut 4 bases from V and 1 base from J, with 13 bases between. Germline V gene lookup returns CDR1 SGHVS and CDR2 FQNEAQ. The CDR3 totals 15 residues. Written as DNA, the CDR3 is TGTGCCAGCAGCTCCAGGGCGAGGAATAACTATGGCTACACCTTC. The encoded protein is CASSSRARNNYGYTF.